What follows is one T cell receptor beta chain and its context. What it binds is unknown. It was healthy bone marrow donors who served as donors. This sample is drawn from a study of cytomegalovirus exposure and HLA in healthy donors. General study results and limits: A prior analysis recorded that most TCR beta V segments were productive about 87% or about 30% of the time. Donor immune exposure was known only as CMV serostatus.

The study ran its PCR with 60 Vbeta and 13 Jbeta primers. Original processing notes: An analysis performed later counted about 80 million unique TCR beta chains (approximately 10 million of them shared). Only in-frame clones appear in the TCRdb table, and some are missing; sequencing was by immunoSEQ multiplex PCR. V and J calls plus clone size are reproduced from that table; the DNA served to infer D and trimming. The data show some 180,000 clones, 70% to 80% seen once. V shed 8 bases and J 1 base; nucleotides not matched to a gene: 5. CDR1 MDHEN and CDR2 SYDVKM come from the germline V gene. This CDR3 comprises 14 residues.

V is TRBV28 and J is TRBJ2-1, with 7 bases that match TRBD2. The clonotype comes from a male donor in good health and CMV-seronegative. Source material: PBMCs. This chain's CDR3 is CASQGLKSYNEQFF. In nucleotides, the CDR3 is TGTGCCAGCCAGGGACTAAAATCCTACAATGAGCAGTTCTTC.